A selection of T cell receptor beta chains follows, all from one sample in a study of cytomegalovirus exposure and HLA in healthy donors. Assay: immunoSEQ multiplex PCR; the TCRdb copy retains only in-frame clones and omits some. The sample holds some 120,000 clones; roughly 90% are singletons and the top ten take approximately 2%. Material for sequencing was PBMCs. Receptors were obtained from a woman aged 18 to 35 in good health and CMV-seronegative. CDR3s include the opening cysteine and the closing phenylalanine or tryptophan. The D gene is left open where the match is weak. Clone size is stated in some rows and not others, as once, few, many or a class when expanded.

clone_size j_call d_call v_call cdr3_nt cdr3_aa
- TRBJ1-1 - TRBV6-1 TGTGCCAGCCCCAGGGATAGGAACACTGAAGCTTTCTTT CASPRDRNTEAFF
- TRBJ1-1 TRBD1 TRBV10-2 TGCGCCAGCAGTGATAGGACAGGGGCGACTGAAGCTTTCTTT CASSDRTGATEAFF
- TRBJ2-7 TRBD1 TRBV5-5 TGTGCCAGCAGCTTGGACCCAGGGGGCAAGACAGACTACGAGCAGTACTTC CASSLDPGGKTDYEQYF
- TRBJ1-5 TRBD1 TRBV6-1 TGTGCCAGCAGCGACAGGGGCGGCAATCAGCCCCAGCATTTT CASSDRGGNQPQHF
once TRBJ2-3 - TRBV7-9 TGTGCCAGCAGCCCACCAAGAGGCGGAGCCGTCACAGATACGCAGTATTTT CASSPPRGGAVTDTQYF
- TRBJ1-2 - TRBV28 TGTGCCAGCAGTGAGGGTCGGGGCTACACCTTC CASSEGRGYTF
once TRBJ2-5 - TRBV5-6 TGTGCCAGCAGCTTCGACATCGGACAGAACCAAGAGACCCAGTACTTC CASSFDIGQNQETQYF
- TRBJ1-4 TRBD1 TRBV27 TGTGCCAGCAGCCGAAACCCCAGGGACAGGGGATTGGAAAAACTGTTTTTT CASSRNPRDRGLEKLFF
- TRBJ1-1 - TRBV2 TGTGCCAGCAGTTGGGACGGAGGGAGGGAAGCTTTCTTT CASSWDGGREAFF
- TRBJ1-1 - TRBV2 TGTGCCAGCAGTGAATTGGGGGGGCTGGGCACTGAAGCTTTCTTT CASSELGGLGTEAFF
- TRBJ1-2 TRBD1 TRBV2 TGTGCCAGCAGTTTGAGGACAGGGAAAGGCTACACCTTC CASSLRTGKGYTF
few TRBJ2-1 TRBD2 TRBV9 TGTGCCAGCAGCTCGCCGACTAGCGGGGGAGATACGTACTATGAGCAGTTCTTC CASSSPTSGGDTYYEQFF
- TRBJ1-5 - TRBV28 TGTGCCAGCATCCCGCAGGCTCATCAGCCCCAGCATTTT CASIPQAHQPQHF
- TRBJ2-5 TRBD1 TRBV5-1 TGCGCCAGCAGACGACAGGGGGCTTTAACTGGGGAGACCCAGTACTTC CASRRQGALTGETQYF
- TRBJ2-7 - TRBV14 TGTGCCAGCAGCCAAGATACCTCACTCTACGAGCAGTACTTC CASSQDTSLYEQYF
- TRBJ2-1 TRBD2 TRBV9 TGTGCCAGCACCGGGACTAGCGGTTTCAATGAGCAGTTCTTC CASTGTSGFNEQFF
- TRBJ2-3 - TRBV30 TGTGCCTGGAGTGTAGCGGCAGATACGCAGTATTTT CAWSVAADTQYF
once TRBJ1-2 - TRBV5-6 TGTGCCAGCAGCCCGGACAGAAATAACTATGGCTACACCTTC CASSPDRNNYGYTF
- TRBJ2-2 - TRBV5-1 TGCGCCAGCAAGAGAGGGACTTCTGAAAACACCGGGGAGCTGTTTTTT CASKRGTSENTGELFF
- TRBJ2-3 - TRBV7-3 TGTGCCAGCAGACCCGACAGAGCTAGCACAGATACGCAGTATTTT CASRPDRASTDTQYF
once TRBJ1-5 TRBD1 TRBV5-1 TGCGCCAGCAGCTTGGAAGGGGGCGCGCAGCCCCAGCATTTT CASSLEGGAQPQHF
- TRBJ2-7 TRBD2 TRBV11-3 TGTGCCAGCAGCCCCTCTATGACTAGCGGGAGGGTCGAGCAGTACTTC CASSPSMTSGRVEQYF
- TRBJ1-1 - TRBV7-8 TGTGCCAGCAGCTTAGGACTTTCGCTCACTGAAGCTTTCTTT CASSLGLSLTEAFF
- TRBJ2-3 TRBD1 TRBV18 TGTGCCAGCTCATTGACAGGGGGCCCAGATACGCAGTATTTT CASSLTGGPDTQYF
- TRBJ2-3 TRBD2 TRBV6-1 TGTGCCAGCAAGTTCGCGACTAGCGGAACAGATACGCAGTATTTT CASKFATSGTDTQYF
- TRBJ2-4 TRBD1 TRBV11-2 TGTGCCAGCAGCTTTGGTGCGGGACAGGGCGTCTTC CASSFGAGQGVF
- TRBJ1-5 - TRBV19 TGTGCCAGTAGCAAACGAGGGGGTATCGGCAATCAGCCCCAGCATTTT CASSKRGGIGNQPQHF
- TRBJ2-5 - TRBV19 TGTGCCAGTAGTGTTACCCACCGGGGGACCCAGTACTTC CASSVTHRGTQYF
- TRBJ1-2 TRBD1 TRBV14 TGTGCCAGCAGCCAAACAGGGGCGTCTGGCTACACCTTC CASSQTGASGYTF
- TRBJ1-1 - TRBV9 TGTGCCAGCAGCGCTCTCAGGGGGAACACTGAAGCTTTCTTT CASSALRGNTEAFF
- TRBJ2-1 TRBD1 TRBV25-1 TGTGCCAGCAGTGGCACAGGGGGCGCCTACAATGAGCAGTTCTTC CASSGTGGAYNEQFF
- TRBJ2-7 TRBD1 TRBV6-5 TGTGCCAGCAGCCTGGACAGGGTCGAGCAGTACTTC CASSLDRVEQYF
- TRBJ2-1 - TRBV11-3 TGTGCCAGCAGCTTAGATGTACTGTTGGATGAGCAGTTCTTC CASSLDVLLDEQFF
- TRBJ2-5 - TRBV5-1 TGCGCCAGCAGCGGGGGGACAGTAGAGACCCAGTACTTC CASSGGTVETQYF
- TRBJ2-7 TRBD1 TRBV18 TGTGCCAGCTCACAACAGACAGGGCTCCCCTACGAGCAGTACTTC CASSQQTGLPYEQYF
- TRBJ1-4 - TRBV21-1 TGTGCCAGCAGCACCCCGGGACAGGGGAATTTGGATGAAAAACTGTTTTTT CASSTPGQGNLDEKLFF
- TRBJ2-7 - TRBV6-6 TGTGCCAGCAGTGTCATCCAGGGGATCTACGAGCAGTACTTC CASSVIQGIYEQYF
- TRBJ2-7 TRBD2 TRBV27 TGTGCCAGCAGTTCCACTTTCGGGACTAGTGTTAGAGAGCAGTACTTC CASSSTFGTSVREQYF
- TRBJ2-7 TRBD2 TRBV5-6 TGTGCCAGCAGCCCGACCTGGACTAGCGGGAGATTTGGGTACGAGCAGTACTTC CASSPTWTSGRFGYEQYF
- TRBJ2-1 TRBD2 TRBV9 TGTGCCAGCAGCGTAGTTTTAGCGGGGGGTTCCTACAATGAGCAGTTCTTC CASSVVLAGGSYNEQFF
- TRBJ2-7 TRBD2 TRBV7-6 TGTGCCAGCAGCCCCCAACCCCGGGGGGGGGCCTACGAGCAGTACTTC CASSPQPRGGAYEQYF
- TRBJ2-3 TRBD1 TRBV19 TGTGCCAGTAGTATAACAGGGGGCACAGATACGCAGTATTTT CASSITGGTDTQYF
once TRBJ1-3 - TRBV7-8 TGTGCCAGCTCTCTCAACGGACATAGCTCTGGAAACACCATATATTTT CASSLNGHSSGNTIYF
- TRBJ2-1 TRBD2 TRBV5-4 TGTGCCAGCAGCTGGACTAGTTCGGCCTACAATGAGCAGTTCTTC CASSWTSSAYNEQFF
- TRBJ2-1 - TRBV4-1 TGCGCCAGCAGCCCGACTAGATTCTACAATGAGCAGTTCTTC CASSPTRFYNEQFF
once TRBJ2-7 TRBD2 TRBV5-5 TGTGCCAGCAGCTTGACTAGCGGGAGATCCTACGAGCAGTACTTC CASSLTSGRSYEQYF
- TRBJ1-2 - TRBV6-5 TGTGCCAGCAGTTACAGCAGGGTCGGCTATGGCTACACCTTC CASSYSRVGYGYTF
- TRBJ1-5 - TRBV27 TGTGCCAGCAACAACCGAGACGAAGGGGGCAATCAGCCCCAGCATTTT CASNNRDEGGNQPQHF
- TRBJ2-4 TRBD1 TRBV7-9 TGTGCCAGCAGCACCCCTTGGGACAGGGGGAACATTCAGTACTTC CASSTPWDRGNIQYF
- TRBJ2-1 - TRBV7-8 TGTGCCAGCAGCTTAGCCCGGGAGTCCAATGAGCAGTTCTTC CASSLARESNEQFF
once TRBJ1-3 - TRBV28 TGTGCCAGCTGTCGGGAGAGAAACACCATATATTTT CASCRERNTIYF
- TRBJ2-1 TRBD2 TRBV5-6 TGTGCCAGCAGCTCACTAGCGGGAGTCGGGGAGCAGTTCTTC CASSSLAGVGEQFF
- TRBJ2-1 TRBD2 TRBV10-3 TGTGCCACCGCGCCCCGGGAGGGAACGGGCAATGAGCAGTTCTTC CATAPREGTGNEQFF
- TRBJ2-1 TRBD2 TRBV15 TGTGCCACCAGCAGGTATAGCGGGAGCTCCTACAATGAGCAGTTCTTC CATSRYSGSSYNEQFF
- TRBJ1-1 TRBD1 TRBV10-3 TGTGCCATCAGTACCAGGGGGGCAGTGACGAACACTGAAGCTTTCTTT CAISTRGAVTNTEAFF
- TRBJ2-1 - TRBV29-1 TGCAGCGTTGAAGGTTCTAGGCTAGCCAACTACAATGAGCAGTTCTTC CSVEGSRLANYNEQFF
- TRBJ2-2 - TRBV2 TGTGCCAGCAAGCGGTCAGGGGACCCCTCGAACACCGGGGAGCTGTTTTTT CASKRSGDPSNTGELFF
- TRBJ2-1 - TRBV11-3 TGTGCCAGCAGTCCCGGGGGCTCCTACAATGAGCAGTTCTTC CASSPGGSYNEQFF
- TRBJ1-5 - TRBV30 TGTGCCTTTCAAACAGTCATGGGCAATCAGCCCCAGCATTTT CAFQTVMGNQPQHF